Listed here is a single TCR beta chain. Its antigen remains unidentified. Some clones are missing from TCRdb's copy, which holds only in-frame ones; the method was immunoSEQ multiplex PCR. The data contain some 10,000 clones, 65% to 85% of them seen just once; the ten biggest clones take up 2% to 3%. This entry comes from a study of chemoradiotherapy in HPV16-positive cancers. At the level of the study: Candidate HPV-specific T-cell clones and common TCR motifs came from functional assays in two HPV16-positive patients.

Points from the study as a whole: Functional assays defining HPV-specific T cells used only a couple of HPV16-positive patients.

This CDR3 is built from 13 residues. Germline CDR1 and CDR2: SEHNR and FQNEAQ (reference sequence). The V end lost 9 bases, the J end lost 0 bases, and 12 bases lay between the germline ends. The chain has TRBV7-9 and TRBJ2-7; D possibly uses TRBD1 or TRBD2 (5 bases each). The TCR comes from a human donor with HPV-associated anogenital cancer. The sample was blood, taken from a patient who underwent chemoradiotherapy. CDR3 sequence reads: CASFRDGSYEQYF. The CDR3 DNA sequence: TGTGCCAGTTTCCGGGACGGCTCCTACGAGCAGTACTTC.